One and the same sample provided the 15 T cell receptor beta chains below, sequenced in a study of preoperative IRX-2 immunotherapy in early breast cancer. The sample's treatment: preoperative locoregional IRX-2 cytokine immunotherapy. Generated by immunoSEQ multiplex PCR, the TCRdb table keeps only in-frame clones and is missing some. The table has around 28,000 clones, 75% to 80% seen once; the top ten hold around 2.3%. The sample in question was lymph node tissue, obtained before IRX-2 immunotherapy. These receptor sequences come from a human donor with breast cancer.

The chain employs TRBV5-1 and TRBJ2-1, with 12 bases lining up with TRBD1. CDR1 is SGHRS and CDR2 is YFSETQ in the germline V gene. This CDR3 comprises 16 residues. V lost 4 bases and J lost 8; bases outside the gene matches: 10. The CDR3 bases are TGCGCCAGCAGCCTAAGACCGGGACAGGGGGCTGATGAGCAGTTCTTC. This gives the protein CASSLRPGQGADEQFF.

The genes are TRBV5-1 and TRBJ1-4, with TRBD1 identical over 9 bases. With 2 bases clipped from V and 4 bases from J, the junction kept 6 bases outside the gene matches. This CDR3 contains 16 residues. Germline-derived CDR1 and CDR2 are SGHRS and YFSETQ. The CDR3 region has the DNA TGCGCCAGCAGCTTCCTAGGGACAGGGAATAATGAAAAACTGTTTTTT. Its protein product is CASSFLGTGNNEKLFF. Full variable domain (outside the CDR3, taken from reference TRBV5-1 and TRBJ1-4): KAGVTQTPRYLIKTRGQQVTLSCSPISGHRSVSWYQQTPGQGLQFLFEYFSETQRNKGNFPGRFSGRQFSNSRSEMNVSTLELGDSALYLCASSFLGTGNNEKLFFGSGTQLSVL.

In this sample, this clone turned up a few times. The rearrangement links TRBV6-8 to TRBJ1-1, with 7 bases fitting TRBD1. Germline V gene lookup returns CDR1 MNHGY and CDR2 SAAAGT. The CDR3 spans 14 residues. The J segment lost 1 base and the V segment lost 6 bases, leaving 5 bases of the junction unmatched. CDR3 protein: CASRLQGTNTEAFF. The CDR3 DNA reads TGTGCCAGCAGGTTACAGGGGACGAACACTGAAGCTTTCTTT.

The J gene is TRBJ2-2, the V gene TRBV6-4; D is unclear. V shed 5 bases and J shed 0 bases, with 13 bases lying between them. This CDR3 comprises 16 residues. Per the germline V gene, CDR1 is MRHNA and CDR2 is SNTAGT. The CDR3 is CASSTVLRTNTGELFF. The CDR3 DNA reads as TGTGCCAGCAGTACTGTCCTCCGGACGAACACCGGGGAGCTGTTTTTT.

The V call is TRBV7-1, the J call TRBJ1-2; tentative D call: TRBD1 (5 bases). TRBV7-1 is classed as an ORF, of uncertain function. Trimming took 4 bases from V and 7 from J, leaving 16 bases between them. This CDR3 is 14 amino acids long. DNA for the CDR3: TGTGCCAGCAGCTTGGCGGGGACTGGGCTTGGCTACACCTTC. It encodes CASSLAGTGLGYTF.

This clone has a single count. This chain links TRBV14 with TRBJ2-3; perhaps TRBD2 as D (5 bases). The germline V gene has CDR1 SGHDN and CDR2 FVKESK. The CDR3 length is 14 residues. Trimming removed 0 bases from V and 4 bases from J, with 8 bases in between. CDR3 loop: CASSQDLGADTQYF. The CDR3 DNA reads TGTGCCAGCAGCCAAGACCTCGGGGCAGATACGCAGTATTTT.

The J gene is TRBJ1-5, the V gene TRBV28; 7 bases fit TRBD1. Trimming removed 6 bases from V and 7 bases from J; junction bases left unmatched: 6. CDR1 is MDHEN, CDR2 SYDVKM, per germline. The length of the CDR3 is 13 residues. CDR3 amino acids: CASSLTGRQPQHF. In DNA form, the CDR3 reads TGTGCCAGCAGCCTGACAGGGAGGCAGCCCCAGCATTTT.

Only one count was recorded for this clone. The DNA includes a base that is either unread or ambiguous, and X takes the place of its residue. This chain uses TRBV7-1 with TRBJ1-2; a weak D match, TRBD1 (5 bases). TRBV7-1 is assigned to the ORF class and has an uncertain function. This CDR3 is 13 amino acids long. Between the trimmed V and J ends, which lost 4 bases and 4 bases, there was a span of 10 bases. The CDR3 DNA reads TGTGCCAGCAGCTTAGGGGACRGCTATGGCTACACCTTC. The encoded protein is CASSLGDXYGYTF.

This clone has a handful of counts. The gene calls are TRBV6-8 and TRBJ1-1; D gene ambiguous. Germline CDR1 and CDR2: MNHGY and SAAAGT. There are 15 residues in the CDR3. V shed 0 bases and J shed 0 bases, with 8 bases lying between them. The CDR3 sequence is CASSYSSELNTEAFF. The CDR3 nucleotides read TGTGCCAGCAGTTACTCCTCAGAATTGAACACTGAAGCTTTCTTT.

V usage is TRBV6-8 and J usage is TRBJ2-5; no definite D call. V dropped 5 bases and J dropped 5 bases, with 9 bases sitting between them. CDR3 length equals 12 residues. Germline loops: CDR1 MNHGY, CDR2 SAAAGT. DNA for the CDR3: TGTGCCAGCAGTACCGTGGGGGAGACCCAGTACTTC. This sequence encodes CASSTVGETQYF.

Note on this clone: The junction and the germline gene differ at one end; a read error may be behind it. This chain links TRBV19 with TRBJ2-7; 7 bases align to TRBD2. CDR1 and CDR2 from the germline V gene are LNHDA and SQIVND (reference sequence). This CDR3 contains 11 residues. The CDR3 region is CASSFGGEHEF. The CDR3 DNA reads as TGTGCCAGTAGTTTTGGGGGGGAGCACGAATTC.

CDR3: CASSYSTRVGGYTF. The CDR3 DNA reads TGTGCCAGCAGTTACTCGACCAGGGTGGGCGGCTACACCTTC. This rearrangement joins TRBV6-8 to TRBJ1-2, with D tentatively TRBD1 (5 bases). Germline CDR1 reads MNHGY; CDR2 reads SAAAGT. V lost 0 bases, J lost 8 bases, and 13 bases lay in between. The CDR3 contains 14 residues.

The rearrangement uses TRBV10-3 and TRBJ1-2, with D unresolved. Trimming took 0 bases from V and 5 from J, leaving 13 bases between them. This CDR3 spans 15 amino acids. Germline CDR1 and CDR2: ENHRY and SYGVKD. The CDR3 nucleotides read TGTGCCATCAGTGAGTCTATCGGATCGGGGTATGGCTACACCTTC. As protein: CAISESIGSGYGYTF.

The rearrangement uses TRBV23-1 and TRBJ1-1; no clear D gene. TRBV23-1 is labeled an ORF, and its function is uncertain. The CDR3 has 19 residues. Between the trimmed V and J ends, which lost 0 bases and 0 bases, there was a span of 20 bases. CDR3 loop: CASSQSWQALPPLNTEAFF. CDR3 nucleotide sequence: TGCGCCAGCAGTCAATCGTGGCAGGCGCTCCCACCCTTGAACACTGAAGCTTTCTTT.

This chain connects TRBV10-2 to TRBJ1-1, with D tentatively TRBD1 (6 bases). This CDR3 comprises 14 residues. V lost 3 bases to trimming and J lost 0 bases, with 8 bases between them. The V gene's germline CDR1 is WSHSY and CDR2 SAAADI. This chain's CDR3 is CASSEDRLNTEAFF. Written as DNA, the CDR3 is TGCGCCAGCAGTGAAGACAGGTTGAACACTGAAGCTTTCTTT.